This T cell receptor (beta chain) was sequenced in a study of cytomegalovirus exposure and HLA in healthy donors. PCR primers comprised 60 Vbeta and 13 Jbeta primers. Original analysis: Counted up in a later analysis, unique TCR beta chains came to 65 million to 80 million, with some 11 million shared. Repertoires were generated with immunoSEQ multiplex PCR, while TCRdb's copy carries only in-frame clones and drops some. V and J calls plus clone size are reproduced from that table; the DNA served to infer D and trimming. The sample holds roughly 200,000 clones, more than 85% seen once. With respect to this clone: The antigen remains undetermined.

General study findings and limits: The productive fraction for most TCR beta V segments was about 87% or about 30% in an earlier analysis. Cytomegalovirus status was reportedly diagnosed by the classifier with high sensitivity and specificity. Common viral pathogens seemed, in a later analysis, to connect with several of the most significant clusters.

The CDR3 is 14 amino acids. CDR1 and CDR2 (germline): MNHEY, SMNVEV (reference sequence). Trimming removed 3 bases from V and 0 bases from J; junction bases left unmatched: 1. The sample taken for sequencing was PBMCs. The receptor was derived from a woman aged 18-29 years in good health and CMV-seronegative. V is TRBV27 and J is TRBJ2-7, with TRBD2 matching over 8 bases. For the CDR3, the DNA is TGTGCCAGCAGTTTCACTAGCGGCTCCTACGAGCAGTACTTC. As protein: CASSFTSGSYEQYF.